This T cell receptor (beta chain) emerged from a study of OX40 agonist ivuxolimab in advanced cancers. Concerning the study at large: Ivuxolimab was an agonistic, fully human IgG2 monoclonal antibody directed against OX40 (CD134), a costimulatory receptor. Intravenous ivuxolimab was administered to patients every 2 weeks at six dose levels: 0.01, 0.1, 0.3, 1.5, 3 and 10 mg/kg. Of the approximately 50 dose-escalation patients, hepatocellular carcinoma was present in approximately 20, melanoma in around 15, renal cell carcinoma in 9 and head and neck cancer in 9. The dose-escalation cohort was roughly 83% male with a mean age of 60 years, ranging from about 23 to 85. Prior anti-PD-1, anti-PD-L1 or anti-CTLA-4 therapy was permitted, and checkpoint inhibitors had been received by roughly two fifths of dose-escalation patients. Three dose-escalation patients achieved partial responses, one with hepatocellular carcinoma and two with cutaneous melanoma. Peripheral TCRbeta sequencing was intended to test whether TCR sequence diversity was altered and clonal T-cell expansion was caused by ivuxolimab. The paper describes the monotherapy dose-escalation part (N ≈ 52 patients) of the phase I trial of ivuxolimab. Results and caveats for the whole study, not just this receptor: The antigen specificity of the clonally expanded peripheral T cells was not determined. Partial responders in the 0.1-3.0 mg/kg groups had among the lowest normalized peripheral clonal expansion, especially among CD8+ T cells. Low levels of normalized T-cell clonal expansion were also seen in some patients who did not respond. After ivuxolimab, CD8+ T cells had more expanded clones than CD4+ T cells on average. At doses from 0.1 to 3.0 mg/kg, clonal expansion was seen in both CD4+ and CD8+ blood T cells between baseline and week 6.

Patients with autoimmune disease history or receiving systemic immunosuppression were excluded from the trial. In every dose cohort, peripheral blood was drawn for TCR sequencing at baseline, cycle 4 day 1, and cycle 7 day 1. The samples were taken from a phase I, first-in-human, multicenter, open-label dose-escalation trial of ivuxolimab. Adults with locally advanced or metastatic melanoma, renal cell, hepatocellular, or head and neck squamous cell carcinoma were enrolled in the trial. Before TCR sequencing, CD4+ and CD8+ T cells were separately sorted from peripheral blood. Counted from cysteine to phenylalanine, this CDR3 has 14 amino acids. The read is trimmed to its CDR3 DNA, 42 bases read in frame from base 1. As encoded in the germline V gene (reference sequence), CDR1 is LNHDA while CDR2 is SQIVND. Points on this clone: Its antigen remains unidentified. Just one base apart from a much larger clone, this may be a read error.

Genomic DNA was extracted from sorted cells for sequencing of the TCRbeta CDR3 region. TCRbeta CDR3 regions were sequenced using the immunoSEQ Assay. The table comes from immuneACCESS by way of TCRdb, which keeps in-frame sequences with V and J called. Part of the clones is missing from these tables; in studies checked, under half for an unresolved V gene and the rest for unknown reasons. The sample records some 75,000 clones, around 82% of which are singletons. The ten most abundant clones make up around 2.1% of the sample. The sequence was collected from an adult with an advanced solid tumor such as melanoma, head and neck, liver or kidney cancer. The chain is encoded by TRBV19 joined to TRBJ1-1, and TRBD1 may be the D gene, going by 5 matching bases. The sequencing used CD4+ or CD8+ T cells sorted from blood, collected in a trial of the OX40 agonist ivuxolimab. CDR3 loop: CTSSIAGTFAEAFF. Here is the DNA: TGTACCAGTAGTATAGCTGGGACCTTCGCTGAAGCTTTCTTT.